A single sample gave rise to the 13 T cell receptor beta chains below, sequenced in a study of T cells in localized non-small cell lung cancer. Clones were sequenced by immunoSEQ multiplex PCR, and TCRdb holds only the in-frame ones, with some missing. The table has tens of thousands of clones, roughly 80% seen once. The material sequenced was PBMCs, taken before any cancer treatment. These receptors all stem from a woman aged 40 to 75 with stage II squamous cell lung carcinoma.

CDR3 bases: TGTGCCAGCAGCTTAAAGCCACCGCCCTACGAGCAGTACTTC. Amino acid sequence: CASSLKPPPYEQYF. This rearrangement joins TRBV7-2 to TRBJ2-7; D is unresolved. Germline values: CDR1 SGHTA, CDR2 FQGNSA. With 2 bases removed from V and 2 bases from J, the gap between germline ends came to 10 bases. The CDR3 has 14 residues.

J is TRBJ1-1 and V is TRBV27; 8 positions match TRBD1. Looked up from germline, CDR1 is MNHEY and CDR2 is SMNVEV (reference sequence). This CDR3 comprises 13 residues. Unmatched junction bases numbered 6, after V lost 6 bases and J lost 6 bases. The DNA of the CDR3 is TGTGCCAGCAGGCCACAGGGGGGCGCTGAAGCTTTCTTT. This encodes CASRPQGGAEAFF.

This sequence joins TRBV19 and TRBJ2-7; 10 bases align to TRBD1. The CDR3 runs 15 residues. CDR1 and CDR2 from the germline V gene are LNHDA and SQIVND (reference sequence). After removal of 4 bases from V and 5 bases from J, the junction contained 8 bases not matched to a gene. The CDR3 region has the DNA TGTGCCAGTAGTACCCCGACAGGGGGCAGCGACGAGCAGTACTTC. The encoded protein is CASSTPTGGSDEQYF.

This clone turned up a few times. The chain couples TRBV9 to TRBJ2-1, with 10 bases aligning to TRBD2. Germline V gene data show CDR1 as SGDLS and CDR2 as YYNGEE. This CDR3 contains 14 residues. V trimming: 0 bases; J trimming: 9 bases; junction bases outside the gene matches: 3. The CDR3 region has the DNA TGTGCCAGCAGCGTAGATCCTAGCGGGAGTGAGCAGTTCTTC. This sequence encodes CASSVDPSGSEQFF.

The V call is TRBV30, the J call TRBJ1-4, with D perhaps matching TRBD1 (6 bases). The V gene's germline CDR1 is GTSNPN and CDR2 SVGIG (reference sequence). The CDR3 runs to 13 residues. V was clipped by 3 bases and J by 10 bases, with 15 bases between them. CDR3 in DNA: TGTGCCTGGAGAAAGAAGGGGGGCGGAAAACTGTTTTTT. It encodes CAWRKKGGGKLFF.

The count of this clone is one. The chain employs TRBV7-8 and TRBJ2-7; 10 bases match TRBD1. Unmatched junction bases numbered 8, after V lost 2 bases and J lost 1 base. The CDR3 length is 17 residues. Germline V gives CDR1 SGHVS, CDR2 FQNEAQ. CDR3 loop: CASSLMSGTGVSYEQYF. The CDR3 DNA reads TGTGCCAGCAGCTTAATGTCCGGGACAGGGGTTTCCTACGAGCAGTACTTC.

This clone has a handful of counts. The chain carries TRBV7-9 and TRBJ1-6, with D tentatively TRBD1 (6 bases). V shed 7 bases and J shed 0 bases, with 10 bases lying between them. This CDR3 comprises 15 residues. The germline CDR1 and CDR2 sequences are SEHNR and FQNEAQ (reference sequence). CDR3 in amino acids: CASTPGASYNSPLHF. The CDR3 coding sequence is TGTGCCAGCACGCCGGGGGCCTCCTATAATTCACCCCTCCACTTT.

The gene calls are TRBV27 and TRBJ1-6; D not certain. Trimming removed 8 bases at V and 10 bases at J, with 15 bases between. Germline values: CDR1 MNHEY, CDR2 SMNVEV (reference sequence). This CDR3 comprises 13 residues. CDR3 amino acids: CASALGVLSPLHF. The CDR3 DNA reads TGTGCCAGCGCATTGGGAGTTTTGTCACCCCTCCACTTT.

This clone has only a few counts. The chain has TRBV27 and TRBJ2-1; 7 bases fit TRBD2. The CDR3 runs to 14 residues. The germline CDR1 and CDR2 sequences are MNHEY and SMNVEV (reference sequence). The J segment lost 5 bases and the V segment lost 5 bases, leaving 6 bases of the junction unmatched. Here the CDR3 DNA reads TGTGCCAGCAGTGCCGGGACTACCCACAATGAGCAGTTCTTC. It encodes CASSAGTTHNEQFF.

The chain is built from TRBV5-6 and TRBJ2-7; D call uncertain. V was cut by 2 bases and J by 2 bases, with 5 bases left in between. The CDR3 covers 12 residues. Looked up from germline, CDR1 is SGHDT and CDR2 is YYEEEE. CDR3 coding DNA: TGTGCCAGCAGCTTTGGCGCCTACGAGCAGTACTTC. Translation: CASSFGAYEQYF. Full variable domain (outside the CDR3, taken from reference TRBV5-6 and TRBJ2-7): DAGVTQSPTHLIKTRGQQVTLRCSPKSGHDTVSWYQQALGQGPQFIFQYYEEEERQRGNFPDRFSGHQFPNYSSELNVNALLLGDSALYLCASSFGAYEQYFGPGTRLTVT.

J is TRBJ1-6 and V is TRBV5-4, with 8 bases aligning to TRBD1. The germline CDR1 and CDR2 sequences are SGHNT and YYREEE (reference sequence). The CDR3 has 13 residues. V was clipped by 3 bases and J by 13 bases; unmatched bases: 6. CDR3 nucleotides: TGTGCCAGCAGCTCAAATACAGGGGGTCCCCTCCACTTT. Its translation is CASSSNTGGPLHF.

The chain recombines TRBV15 with TRBJ2-7; 9 bases map to TRBD1. This CDR3 is built from 15 residues. J was trimmed by 3 bases and V by 1 base; bases with no gene match: 4. In germline, CDR1 is LNHNV, CDR2 YYDKDF (reference sequence). The CDR3 loop reads CATSRAGTGFYEQYF. Here the CDR3 DNA reads TGTGCCACCAGCAGAGCCGGGACAGGGTTCTACGAGCAGTACTTC.

The chain couples TRBV5-1 to TRBJ1-1; D gene uncertain. Germline CDR1 and CDR2: SGHRS and YFSETQ. Trimming shortened V by 5 bases and J by 1 base, and 12 bases separated the two germline ends. The length of the CDR3 is 14 residues. This CDR3 is CASRFVGRNTEAFF. The CDR3 region has the DNA TGCGCCAGCAGGTTTGTGGGGAGGAACACTGAAGCTTTCTTT. The variable domain in full, completed from reference TRBV5-1 and TRBJ1-1, reads KAGVTQTPRYLIKTRGQQVTLSCSPISGHRSVSWYQQTPGQGLQFLFEYFSETQRNKGNFPGRFSGRQFSNSRSEMNVSTLELGDSALYLCASRFVGRNTEAFFGQGTRLTVV.